This T cell receptor beta chain was captured by sequencing in a study of T cell responses to AZD1222 COVID-19 vaccine. The study, taken as a whole, reports: Only a handful of AZD1222 recipients, roughly 6 in all, had baseline seropositivity. The donor cohort was predominantly white British with a female majority, and clonal diversity may have been underestimated.

Doses given second, at about 4 or about 12 weeks, were pooled. The CDR3 contains 13 residues. Germline V gene data show CDR1 as SGHNT and CDR2 as YYREEE (reference sequence). V was trimmed by 4 bases and J by 3 bases, leaving 11 bases between them. Repertoires were generated with immunoSEQ multiplex PCR, while TCRdb's copy carries only in-frame clones and drops some. The sample shows approximately 110,000 clones, about 92% of them seen only once. With respect to this clone: What it binds is unknown.

This chain links TRBV5-4 with TRBJ2-7, with a tentative D call TRBD1 (6 bases). This specimen was peripheral blood, taken 28 days after the second AZD1222 dose. This TCR derives from an adult who received the AZD1222 COVID-19 vaccine. The DNA of the CDR3 is TGTGCCAGCAGCCCCGGACAGAGCTACGAGCAGTACTTC. Translation gives CASSPGQSYEQYF.